Here is one T cell receptor beta chain with its context. As yet, its antigen is unknown. The table came from immunoSEQ multiplex PCR; TCRdb's copy has only in-frame clones and leaves some out. Here the sample spans over 100,000 clones, about 95% being singletons. This sample was included in a study of graft-versus-host responses after intestinal transplantation. In the study overall: Each patient got anti-thymocyte globulin induction, then tacrolimus and steroids for about 3 years.

Trimming shortened V by 6 bases and J by 6 bases, and 15 bases separated the two germline ends. The CDR3 sequence is 14 residues long. The germline V gene encodes CDR1 MDHEN and CDR2 SYDVKM. Overall study findings and caveats: Elevated graft-versus-host to host-versus-graft clonal ratios in allografts were recorded for patients with graft-donor T cell macrochimerism.

The origin of this receptor is a human donor who received an intestinal transplant. This specimen consisted of unstimulated CD8+ T cells sorted from spleen or lymph node cells, obtained before intestinal transplant. The chain combines TRBV28 with TRBJ1-3; D is unresolved. Here the CDR3 reads CASSNPPSLNTIYF. CDR3 DNA sequence: TGTGCCAGCAGCAATCCACCATCCTTAAACACCATATATTTT.